These 19 T cell receptor beta chains were all obtained from the same sample, sequenced in a study of radiation and T cells in renal cell carcinoma. Assay used: immunoSEQ multiplex PCR; TCRdb lists only in-frame clones, some missing. The table lists approximately 150,000 clones, roughly 90% of them singletons. Specified time point: baseline pretreatment blood. Treatment reported: 15 Gy SBRT to primary tumor, nephrectomy 4 weeks later. Material: blood, obtained from a patient whose treatment included radiotherapy and nephrectomy. The receptors derive from a woman between 65 and 79 years old with renal cell carcinoma.

V gene TRBV2 combines with J gene TRBJ2-3, with 12 bases matching TRBD2. Germline V gene lookup returns CDR1 SNHLY and CDR2 FYNNEI. V dropped 4 bases and J dropped 4; count of bases not matched to a gene: 6. The CDR3 has 16 residues. The CDR3 DNA sequence: TGTGCCAGCAGTGCGACTAGCGGGGGCTCGGCAGATACGCAGTATTTT. As protein: CASSATSGGSADTQYF.

The chain carries TRBV6-6 and TRBJ1-1; D ambiguous. Looked up from germline, CDR1 is MNHNY and CDR2 is SVGAGI (reference sequence). V lost 4 bases and J lost 1, with 7 bases in between. This CDR3 region has 13 residues. The CDR3: CASSFRQNTEAFF. CDR3 coding DNA: TGTGCCAGCAGTTTTCGACAGAACACTGAAGCTTTCTTT.

The chain carries TRBV7-2 and TRBJ2-3; 10 bases match TRBD1. Trimming at V came to 6 bases and at J to 2 bases, leaving 8 bases not matched to a gene. The CDR3 consists of 16 residues. CDR1 is SGHTA and CDR2 is FQGNSA in the germline V gene. The CDR3 coding sequence is TGTGCCAGCAGTCGAGGGGACAGGGGTTACACAGATACGCAGTATTTT. Its translation: CASSRGDRGYTDTQYF.

This clone came up once. The chain couples TRBV5-4 to TRBJ2-2; D ambiguous. CDR3 length: 13 amino acids. Trimming left V 4 bases short and J 5 bases short, with 9 bases between. Looked up from germline, CDR1 is SGHNT and CDR2 is YYREEE (reference sequence). Here the CDR3 DNA reads TGTGCCAGCAGCCCCTCGAGGACCGGGGAGCTGTTTTTT. Its protein product is CASSPSRTGELFF.

The chain links TRBV7-2 to TRBJ2-3, with TRBD2 matching over 8 bases. Germline lookup yields CDR1 SGHTA and CDR2 FQGNSA. This CDR3 is 15 amino acids long. With 5 bases clipped from V and 5 bases from J, the junction kept 9 bases outside the gene matches. CDR3 sequence (DNA): TGTGCCAGCAGCCTCTCTAGCGGGCTGGGAGATACGCAGTATTTT. This codes for CASSLSSGLGDTQYF.

The chain employs TRBV19 and TRBJ1-2, with a weak D call TRBD1 (6 bases). The CDR3 runs 14 residues. Trimming shortened V by 5 bases and J by 4 bases, and 14 bases separated the two germline ends. CDR1 and CDR2 from the germline V gene are LNHDA and SQIVND (reference sequence). CDR3 bases: TGTGCCAGTAGTCGGGGGCTCGGGGGCTATGGCTACACCTTC. This codes for CASSRGLGGYGYTF.

The chain employs TRBV5-1 and TRBJ2-7; possibly TRBD2 for D (6 bases). CDR1 is SGHRS, CDR2 YFSETQ, per germline. Trimming pared 5 bases from V and 1 base from J, leaving 10 bases between. The CDR3 extends over 13 amino acids. The CDR3 sequence: CASSSGDSYEQYF. The CDR3 DNA reads TGCGCCAGCAGTAGCGGAGATTCCTACGAGCAGTACTTC.

The chain is built from TRBV11-3 and TRBJ1-1; D gene ambiguous. The CDR3 covers 15 residues. Trimming stripped 1 base from V and 3 bases from J, with 12 bases between. The germline gives CDR1 SGHNT, CDR2 YENEEA. The CDR3 spells CASSLGDLIDTEAFF. CDR3 nucleotide sequence: TGTGCCAGCAGCTTAGGGGATCTGATCGACACTGAAGCTTTCTTT.

The rearrangement joins TRBV12-5 to TRBJ1-1, with 7 bases matching TRBD1. Trimming took 4 bases from V and 1 from J; bases not matched to a gene: 15. The germline gives CDR1 LGHNT, CDR2 FRNRAP. The CDR3 is made up of 18 amino acids. The CDR3 loop is CASGSFSAGGVPNTEAFF. In nucleotides, the CDR3 is TGTGCTAGTGGTTCCTTTTCGGCAGGGGGGGTTCCGAACACTGAAGCTTTCTTT.

This rearrangement joins TRBV5-4 to TRBJ1-1, with D hard to call. Trimming took off 4 bases at V and 5 bases at J, with 18 bases between the two ends. Germline CDR1 and CDR2: SGHNT and YYREEE (reference sequence). The CDR3 is made up of 15 amino acids. For the CDR3, the DNA is TGTGCCAGCAGCAATGCACATCGCAAGGATACTGAAGCTTTCTTT. Translating gives CASSNAHRKDTEAFF.

The rearrangement links TRBV7-2 to TRBJ2-4; D call uncertain. Germline loops: CDR1 SGHTA, CDR2 FQGNSA. The germline V and J ends were trimmed by 0 bases and 2 bases, with 5 bases remaining between them. The CDR3 has 14 amino acids. The CDR3, as DNA: TGTGCCAGCAGCTTAGCACAGCCCAAAAACATTCAGTACTTC. Translated, it gives CASSLAQPKNIQYF.

The genes are TRBV6-1 and TRBJ2-3, with 9 bases aligning to TRBD2. Looked up from germline, CDR1 is MNHNS and CDR2 is SASEGT. The CDR3 covers 15 residues. V shed 6 bases, J shed 4 bases, and the junction held 8 bases outside the gene matches. CDR3 sequence reads: CASSNPGLAADTQYF. CDR3 sequence (DNA): TGTGCCAGCAGCAATCCGGGACTAGCAGCAGATACGCAGTATTTT.

This chain connects TRBV28 to TRBJ1-2; D is unclear. CDR1 is MDHEN and CDR2 is SYDVKM in the germline V gene. The CDR3 runs to 14 residues. V lost 2 bases and J 8 bases, leaving 15 bases between the germline ends. CDR3 sequence: CASSLAGPSIGYTF. Written as DNA, the CDR3 is TGTGCCAGCAGTTTAGCCGGACCATCTATCGGCTACACCTTC.

This clone was counted between two and nine times. The chain has TRBV28 and TRBJ1-6, with 7 bases lining up with TRBD1. Germline CDR1 reads MDHEN; CDR2 reads SYDVKM. Trimming cost V 7 bases and J 4 bases; bases outside gene matches: 7. CDR3 length equals 15 residues. This CDR3 is CASTPGTDYNSPLHF. CDR3 DNA sequence: TGTGCCAGCACCCCCGGGACAGATTATAATTCACCCCTCCACTTT.

CDR3 sequence reads: CASSSRAGGQNEQFF. The CDR3 region has the DNA TGTGCCAGCAGCTCCCGTGCGGGGGGACAAAATGAGCAGTTCTTC. J is TRBJ2-1 and V is TRBV7-2; 8 bases fit TRBD2. Trimming cost V 4 bases and J 7 bases; bases outside gene matches: 9. The CDR3 runs 15 residues. CDR1 is SGHTA and CDR2 is FQGNSA in the germline V gene.

The V and J genes are TRBV11-2 and TRBJ2-1; 10 nucleotides line up with TRBD2. The length of the CDR3 is 15 residues. The germline V gene has CDR1 SGHAT and CDR2 FQNNGV. Germline trimming cut 2 bases from V and 6 bases from J; bases unmatched to any gene: 4. CDR3 in amino acids: CASSLSLAGANEQFF. The CDR3 nucleotides are TGTGCCAGCAGCTTAAGTCTAGCGGGGGCCAATGAGCAGTTCTTC.

The V gene is TRBV28, the J gene TRBJ1-1; no firm D call. With 3 bases removed from V and 4 bases from J, the gap between germline ends came to 9 bases. The CDR3 runs to 13 residues. CDR1 is MDHEN, CDR2 SYDVKM, per germline. The CDR3 spells CASSLGRLTEAFF. CDR3 coding DNA: TGTGCCAGCAGTTTGGGTAGGCTCACTGAAGCTTTCTTT.

In its sample, this clone was seen once. The chain recombines TRBV5-1 with TRBJ2-1, with 8 bases identical to TRBD2. Germline V gives CDR1 SGHRS, CDR2 YFSETQ. Trimming at V came to 6 bases and at J to 8 bases, leaving 19 bases not matched to a gene. The CDR3 runs to 17 residues. In DNA, the CDR3 is TGCGCCAGCAACACTTTTAAACCGGGGGGGCCAAACGATGAGCAGTTCTTC. It codes for CASNTFKPGGPNDEQFF.

V is TRBV5-4 and J is TRBJ1-2, with D maybe TRBD1 (5 bases). Germline-derived CDR1 and CDR2 are SGHNT and YYREEE (reference sequence). The V and J ends lost 4 bases and 8 bases respectively, with 18 bases between them. This CDR3 has 14 residues. CDR3 bases: TGTGCCAGCAGCCCACTTCGACAGCAAGGAGGCTACACCTTC. Translated, it gives CASSPLRQQGGYTF.